This section outlines one TCR beta chain sequence together with its context. The antigen is unknown. Germline V gives CDR1 GTSNPN, CDR2 SVGIG (reference sequence). V lost 3 bases and J lost 2; bases outside the gene matches: 6. The CDR3 has 15 amino acids. These data are taken from a study of OX40 agonist ivuxolimab in advanced cancers. Overall study context: Dose-escalation patients' cancers were hepatocellular carcinoma, melanoma, renal cell or head and neck cancer. Overall study findings and caveats: Clonal expansion was among the lowest in partial responders at 0.1-3.0 mg/kg, especially CD8+. At 0.1 to 3.0 mg/kg, clonal expansion of CD4+ and CD8+ blood T cells had occurred by week 6. CD4+ T cells averaged fewer expanded clones than CD8+ T cells.

Sequenced by immunoSEQ multiplex PCR; TCRdb stores in-frame clones only, minus some. This table holds tens of thousands of clones, around nine tenths found once. This sequence was found in an adult with an advanced solid tumor such as melanoma, head and neck, liver or kidney cancer. The J gene is TRBJ2-2, the V gene TRBV30, with 7 bases identical to TRBD2. Here the sequenced sample was CD4+ or CD8+ T cells sorted from blood, taken in a trial of the OX40 agonist ivuxolimab. The CDR3 DNA sequence: TGTGCCTGGAGGGAAGGGACTATAAACACCGGGGAGCTGTTTTTT. The encoded protein is CAWREGTINTGELFF.